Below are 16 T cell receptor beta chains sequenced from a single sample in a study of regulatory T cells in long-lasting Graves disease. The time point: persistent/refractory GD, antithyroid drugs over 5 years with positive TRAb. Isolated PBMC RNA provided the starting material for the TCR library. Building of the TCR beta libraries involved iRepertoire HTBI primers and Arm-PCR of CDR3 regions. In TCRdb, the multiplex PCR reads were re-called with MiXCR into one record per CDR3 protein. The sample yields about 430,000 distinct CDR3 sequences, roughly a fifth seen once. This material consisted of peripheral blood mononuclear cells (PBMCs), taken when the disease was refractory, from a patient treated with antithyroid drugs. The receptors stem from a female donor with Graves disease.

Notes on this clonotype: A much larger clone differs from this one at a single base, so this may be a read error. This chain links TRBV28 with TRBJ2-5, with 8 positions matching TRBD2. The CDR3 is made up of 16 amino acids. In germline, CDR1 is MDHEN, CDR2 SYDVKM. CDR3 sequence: CASSLWAGGLQETQHF. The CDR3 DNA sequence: TGTGCCAGCAGTTTGTGGGCGGGAGGTCTCCAAGAGACCCAGCACTTC.

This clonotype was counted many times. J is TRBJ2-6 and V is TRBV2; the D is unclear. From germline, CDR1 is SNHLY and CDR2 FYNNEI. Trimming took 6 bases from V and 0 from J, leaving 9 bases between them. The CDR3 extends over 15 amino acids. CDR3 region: CASRSTYSGANVLTF. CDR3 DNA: TGTGCCAGCAGATCCACCTACTCTGGGGCCAACGTCCTGACTTTC.

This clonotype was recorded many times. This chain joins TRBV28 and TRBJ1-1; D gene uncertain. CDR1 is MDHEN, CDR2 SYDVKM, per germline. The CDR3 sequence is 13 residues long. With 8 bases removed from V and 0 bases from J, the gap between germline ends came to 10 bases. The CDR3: CASRVAMNTEAFF. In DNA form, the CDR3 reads TGTGCCAGCCGAGTAGCTATGAACACTGAAGCTTTCTTT.

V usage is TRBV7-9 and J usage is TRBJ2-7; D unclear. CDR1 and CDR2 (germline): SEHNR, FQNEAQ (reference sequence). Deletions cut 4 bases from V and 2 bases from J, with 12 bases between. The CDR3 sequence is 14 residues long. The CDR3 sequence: CASSSRSPPYEQYF. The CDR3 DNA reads TGTGCCAGCAGCTCCCGATCCCCCCCCTACGAGCAGTACTTC.

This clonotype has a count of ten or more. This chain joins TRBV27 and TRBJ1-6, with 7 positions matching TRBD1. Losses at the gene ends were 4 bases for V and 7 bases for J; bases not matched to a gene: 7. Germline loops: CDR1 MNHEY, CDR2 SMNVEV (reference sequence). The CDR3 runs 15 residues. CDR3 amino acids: CASSSQGQRNSPLHF. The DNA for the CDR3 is TGTGCCAGCAGTTCCCAGGGACAGCGGAATTCACCCCTCCACTTT.

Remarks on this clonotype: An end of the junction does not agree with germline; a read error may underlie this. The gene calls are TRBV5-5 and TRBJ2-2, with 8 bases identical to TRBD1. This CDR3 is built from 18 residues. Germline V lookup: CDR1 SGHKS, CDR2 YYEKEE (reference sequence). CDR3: CASSLDYTGTGVTGELFF. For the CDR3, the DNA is TGCGCCAGCAGCTTGGATTATACCGGGACAGGAGTTACCGGGGAGCTGTTTTTT.

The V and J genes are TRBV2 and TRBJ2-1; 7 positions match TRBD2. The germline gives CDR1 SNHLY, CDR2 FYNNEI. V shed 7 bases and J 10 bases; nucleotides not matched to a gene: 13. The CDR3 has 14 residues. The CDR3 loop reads CASNIEGGPREQFF. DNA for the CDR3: TGTGCCAGCAACATAGAGGGAGGGCCTCGAGAGCAGTTCTTC.

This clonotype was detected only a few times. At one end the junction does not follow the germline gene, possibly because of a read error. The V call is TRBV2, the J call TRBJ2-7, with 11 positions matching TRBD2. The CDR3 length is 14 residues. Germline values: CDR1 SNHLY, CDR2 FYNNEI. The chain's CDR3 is CASRTSGSTYERYF. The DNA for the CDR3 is TGTGCCAGCAGAACTAGCGGGAGTACCTACGAGCGGTACTTC.

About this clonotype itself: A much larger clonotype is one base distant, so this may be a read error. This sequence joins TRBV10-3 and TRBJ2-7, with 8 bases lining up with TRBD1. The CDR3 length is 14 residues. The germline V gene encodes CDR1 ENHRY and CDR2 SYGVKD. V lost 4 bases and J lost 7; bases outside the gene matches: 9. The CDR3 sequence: CAISAETGADEQYF. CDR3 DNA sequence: TGTGCCATCAGTGCGGAGACAGGGGCGGATGAGCAGTACTTC.

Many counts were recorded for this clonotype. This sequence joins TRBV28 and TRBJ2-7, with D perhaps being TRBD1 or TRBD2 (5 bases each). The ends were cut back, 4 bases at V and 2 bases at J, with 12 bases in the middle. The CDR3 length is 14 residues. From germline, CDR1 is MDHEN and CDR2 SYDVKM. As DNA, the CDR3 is TGTGCCAGCAGTTGGGGACCGAATGCCTACGAGCAGTACTTC. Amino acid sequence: CASSWGPNAYEQYF.

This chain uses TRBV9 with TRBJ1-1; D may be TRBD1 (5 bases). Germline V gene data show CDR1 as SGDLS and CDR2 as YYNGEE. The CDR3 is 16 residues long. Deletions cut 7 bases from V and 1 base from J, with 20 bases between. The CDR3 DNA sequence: TGTGCCAGCTCCCCCGGAACCGGGACGGCGAACACTGAAGCTTTCTTT. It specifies CASSPGTGTANTEAFF.

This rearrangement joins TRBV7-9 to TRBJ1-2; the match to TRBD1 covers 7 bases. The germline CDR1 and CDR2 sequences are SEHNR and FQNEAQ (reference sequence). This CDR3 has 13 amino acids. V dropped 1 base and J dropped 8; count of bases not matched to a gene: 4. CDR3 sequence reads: CASSLDGTVGYTF. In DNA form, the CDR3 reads TGTGCCAGCAGCTTAGACGGGACAGTCGGCTACACCTTC.

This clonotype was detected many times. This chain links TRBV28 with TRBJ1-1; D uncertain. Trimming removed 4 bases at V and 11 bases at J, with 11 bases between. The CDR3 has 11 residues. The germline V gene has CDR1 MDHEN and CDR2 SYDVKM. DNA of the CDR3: TGTGCCAGCAGTTACCAGGTACGGGCTTTCTTT. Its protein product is CASSYQVRAFF.

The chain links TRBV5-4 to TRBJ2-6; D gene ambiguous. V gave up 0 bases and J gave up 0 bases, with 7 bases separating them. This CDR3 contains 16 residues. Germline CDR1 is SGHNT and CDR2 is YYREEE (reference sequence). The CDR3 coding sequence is TGTGCCAGCAGCTTGGTGATGGCCTCTGGGGCCAACGTCCTGACTTTC. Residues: CASSLVMASGANVLTF.

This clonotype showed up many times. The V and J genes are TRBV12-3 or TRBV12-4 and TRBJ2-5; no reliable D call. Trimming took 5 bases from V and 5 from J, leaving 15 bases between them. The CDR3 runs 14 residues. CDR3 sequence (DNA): TGTGCCAGCAGTACAGAAGTACGGCGGGAGACCCAGTACTTC. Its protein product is CASSTEVRRETQYF.

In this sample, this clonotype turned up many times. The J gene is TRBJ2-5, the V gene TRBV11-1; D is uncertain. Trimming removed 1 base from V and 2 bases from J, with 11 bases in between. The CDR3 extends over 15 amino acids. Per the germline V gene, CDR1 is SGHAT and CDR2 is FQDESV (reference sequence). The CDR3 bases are TGTGCCAGCAGCTTAGGGGTGGGTTGGCAAGAGACCCAGTACTTC. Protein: CASSLGVGWQETQYF.